This paragraph covers one T cell receptor (beta chain) sequence. This entry comes from a study of cytomegalovirus exposure and HLA in healthy donors. The CDR3 has 15 residues. J was trimmed by 6 bases and V by 6 bases; bases with no gene match: 10. The germline V gene encodes CDR1 MNHEY and CDR2 SMNVEV (reference sequence). In the PCR, 60 Vbeta and 13 Jbeta primers were used. TCRdb's table, derived via immunoSEQ multiplex PCR, lists solely in-frame clones and lacks some. The sample holds 90,000 to 130,000 clones; 79% are singletons and the top ten take almost 3%. The source material was PBMCs. This receptor was identified in a woman between 18 and 30 years old in good health and CMV-seropositive. V and J are TRBV27 and TRBJ1-5; 8 nucleotides align to TRBD1. CDR3 loop: CASSPGTGRGQPQHF. The CDR3 DNA reads TGTGCCAGCAGCCCCGGGACAGGCCGCGGTCAGCCCCAGCATTTT.